This entry lists 23 T cell receptor beta chains sequenced from one sample in a study of blood T cell repertoires in COVID-19. The table came from immunoSEQ multiplex PCR; TCRdb's copy has only in-frame clones and leaves some out. The table has around 73,000 clones, roughly 84% seen once; the top ten hold 25% to 30%. Sequenced sample: peripheral blood. These receptors were collected from a human donor in a cohort sampled during active COVID-19.

The rearrangement links TRBV6-5 to TRBJ1-6; 9 bases are a match to TRBD1. V shed 5 bases and J 5 bases; nucleotides not matched to a gene: 4. Germline V gene lookup returns CDR1 MNHEY and CDR2 SVGAGI. CDR3 size: 15 residues. CDR3 DNA sequence: TGTGCCAGCAGTCGGACAGGGGCAAATAATTCACCCCTCCACTTT. This codes for CASSRTGANNSPLHF.

The J gene is TRBJ2-5, the V gene TRBV3-1 (or the pseudogene TRBV3-2); no clear D gene. Trimming stripped 6 bases from V and 2 bases from J, with 16 bases between. The V gene's germline CDR1 is LGHDT and CDR2 YNNKEL (reference sequence). The CDR3 is 15 residues long. The CDR3 sequence: CASRSMAASQETQYF. CDR3 in DNA: TGTGCCAGCAGGAGCATGGCAGCGTCGCAAGAGACCCAGTACTTC.

The gene calls are TRBV7-9 and TRBJ2-3; the match to TRBD1 covers 9 bases. The ends lost 3 bases at V and 6 bases at J; junction bases unmatched: 7. Germline CDR1 SEHNR, CDR2 FQNEAQ (reference sequence). The CDR3 is 15 residues long. This CDR3 is CASSFEQGALDTQYF. The CDR3 nucleotides read TGTGCCAGCAGCTTTGAACAGGGGGCATTGGATACGCAGTATTTT. The full variable domain, in which reference TRBV7-9 and TRBJ2-3 provide the parts outside the CDR3, is DTGVSQNPRHKITKRGQNVTFRCDPISEHNRLYWYRQTLGQGPEFLTYFQNEAQLEKSRLLSDRFSAERPKGSFSTLEIQRTEQGDSAMYLCASSFEQGALDTQYFGPGTRLTVL.

The genes are TRBV4-1 and TRBJ2-1, with a weak D call TRBD2 (5 bases). CDR1 and CDR2 (germline): MGHRA, YSYEKL. The CDR3 runs 15 residues. The V end was cut by 4 bases, the J end by 5 bases, with 15 bases between. CDR3 DNA: TGCGCCAGCAGCCGCGACCCCAGGAGGAACAATGAGCAGTTCTTC. Its translation: CASSRDPRRNNEQFF.

The chain couples TRBV5-4 to TRBJ1-1; 9 bases align to TRBD1. Germline loops: CDR1 SGHNT, CDR2 YYREEE (reference sequence). This CDR3 is built from 17 residues. Trimming removed 4 bases from V and 3 bases from J; junction bases left unmatched: 13. The CDR3 is CASSLLGGRQGDTEAFF. The CDR3 coding sequence is TGTGCCAGCAGCCTACTCGGGGGACGACAGGGGGACACTGAAGCTTTCTTT.

The chain has TRBV2 and TRBJ2-5; weak D call: TRBD1 (6 bases). This CDR3 has 13 amino acids. Trimming left V 5 bases short and J 2 bases short, with 9 bases between. CDR1 is SNHLY, CDR2 FYNNEI, per germline. The CDR3: CASSRDNQETQYF. Written as DNA, the CDR3 is TGTGCCAGCAGTCGGGACAATCAAGAGACCCAGTACTTC.

This rearrangement joins TRBV2 to TRBJ2-1; D perhaps matches TRBD1 (5 bases). The CDR3 covers 13 residues. Deletions cut 4 bases from V and 10 bases from J, with 14 bases between. Germline V gene sequence: CDR1 SNHLY, CDR2 FYNNEI. As DNA, the CDR3 is TGTGCCAGCAGTGTAACCCAGGGTCAAGAGCAGTTCTTC. This sequence encodes CASSVTQGQEQFF.

The V call is TRBV6-5, the J call TRBJ2-7, with 7 bases matching TRBD1. Germline V lookup: CDR1 MNHEY, CDR2 SVGAGI. This CDR3 comprises 16 residues. V lost 0 bases, J lost 1 base, and 6 bases stayed unmatched. CDR3 amino acids: CASSYSIRQGSYEQYF. The CDR3 bases are TGTGCCAGCAGTTACTCGATCAGACAGGGTTCCTACGAGCAGTACTTC.

This chain links TRBV29-1 with TRBJ2-3; 8 bases align to TRBD2. V lost 7 bases, J lost 5 bases, and 8 bases stayed unmatched. From germline, CDR1 is SQVTM and CDR2 ANQGSEA. The CDR3 is 13 amino acids. CDR3 bases: TGCAGCGACGGGGGGGCGCTCGGAGATACGCAGTATTTT. Amino acid sequence: CSDGGALGDTQYF.

The chain combines TRBV3-1 (or the pseudogene TRBV3-2) with TRBJ2-1; 12 bases line up with TRBD2. Trimming cost V 4 bases and J 4 bases; bases outside gene matches: 5. CDR3 length equals 16 residues. CDR1 is LGHDT and CDR2 is YNNKEL in the germline V gene (reference sequence). The CDR3, as DNA: TGTGCCAGCAGCCGCGGGACTAGCGGGTTTTACAATGAGCAGTTCTTC. Its translation is CASSRGTSGFYNEQFF.

CDR3 protein: CASRTGNTGELFF. The CDR3, as DNA: TGCGCCAGCAGGACAGGGAACACCGGGGAGCTGTTTTTT. The chain uses TRBV5-1 and TRBJ2-2; D possibly corresponds to TRBD1 (6 bases). The CDR3 covers 13 residues. Germline loops: CDR1 SGHRS, CDR2 YFSETQ. The germline V and J ends were trimmed by 5 bases and 1 base, with 6 bases remaining between them.

This chain links TRBV4-1 with TRBJ2-1, with 7 bases that match TRBD1. The ends lost 4 bases at V and 1 base at J; junction bases unmatched: 7. The CDR3 sequence is 16 residues long. Germline-derived CDR1 and CDR2 are MGHRA and YSYEKL. The CDR3 bases are TGCGCCAGCAGCCGAACAGGGGCCATTTCCTACAATGAGCAGTTCTTC. As protein: CASSRTGAISYNEQFF.

In its sample, this clone was seen once. The V and J genes are TRBV19 and TRBJ1-5, with D unclear. The CDR3 has 14 amino acids. CDR1 and CDR2 (germline): LNHDA, SQIVND (reference sequence). V lost 7 bases to trimming and J lost 2 bases, with 12 bases between them. In nucleotides, the CDR3 is TGTGCCAGTACCCCGGGGTTCGGCAATCAGCCCCAGCATTTT. As protein: CASTPGFGNQPQHF.

The chain combines TRBV2 with TRBJ2-5; 7 bases match TRBD1. Trimming took 5 bases from V and 0 from J; bases not matched to a gene: 3. Per germline, CDR1 SNHLY and CDR2 FYNNEI. This CDR3 contains 14 residues. The DNA for the CDR3 is TGTGCCAGCAGTTACGGGACAGACCAAGAGACCCAGTACTTC. Its protein is CASSYGTDQETQYF.

The chain has TRBV4-2 and TRBJ1-2; maybe TRBD1 (5 bases). The germline CDR1 and CDR2 sequences are LGHNA and YNFKEQ. The CDR3 contains 16 residues. V was shortened by 4 bases and J by 10 bases, with 25 bases between the two germline ends. This CDR3 reads CASSLRDLTRARDYTF. CDR3 in DNA: TGTGCCAGCAGCCTGAGGGACTTGACACGGGCCCGCGACTACACCTTC.

The chain couples TRBV7-9 to TRBJ1-4; tentatively, D is TRBD1 (5 bases). Trimming removed 3 bases at V and 6 bases at J, with 11 bases between. The germline gives CDR1 SEHNR, CDR2 FQNEAQ (reference sequence). The CDR3 runs to 14 residues. This CDR3 reads CASSFGQGYEKLFF. CDR3 nucleotides: TGTGCCAGCAGCTTTGGTCAGGGTTATGAAAAACTGTTTTTT. The whole variable domain, filled in from reference TRBV7-9 and TRBJ1-4, reads DTGVSQNPRHKITKRGQNVTFRCDPISEHNRLYWYRQTLGQGPEFLTYFQNEAQLEKSRLLSDRFSAERPKGSFSTLEIQRTEQGDSAMYLCASSFGQGYEKLFFGSGTQLSVL.

This clone was found once. V gene TRBV14 combines with J gene TRBJ2-5; a possible D gene is TRBD2 (5 bases). V was pared by 7 bases and J by 5 bases, with 17 bases between. Germline V gives CDR1 SGHDN, CDR2 FVKESK. CDR3 size: 14 residues. The CDR3 nucleotides are TGTGCCAGCAAATCACATGGGCCTAGCGAGACCCAGTACTTC. Residues: CASKSHGPSETQYF.

V gene TRBV7-9 combines with J gene TRBJ2-5, with 7 positions matching TRBD2. CDR1 is SEHNR, CDR2 FQNEAQ, per germline (reference sequence). V gave up 5 bases and J gave up 9 bases; unmatched junction bases: 12. The length of the CDR3 is 14 residues. DNA of the CDR3: TGTGCCAGCAGCGCCGGACTAGTAGGAGGAGCCCAGTACTTC. This codes for CASSAGLVGGAQYF.

The chain combines TRBV19 with TRBJ1-1, with D possibly TRBD1 on 6 matching bases. CDR1 and CDR2 from the germline V gene are LNHDA and SQIVND (reference sequence). V lost 6 bases and J lost 5, with 22 bases in between. This CDR3 has 16 residues. CDR3: CASSLRGGGRGTEAFF. CDR3 DNA: TGTGCCAGTAGCCTCCGGGGAGGGGGGAGAGGGACTGAAGCTTTCTTT.

This clone has only one observation. The chain has TRBV9 and TRBJ1-4; 9 nucleotides align to TRBD1. This CDR3 is 17 amino acids long. With V trimmed by 0 bases and J by 5 bases, 8 bases remained unmatched. Germline-derived CDR1 and CDR2 are SGDLS and YYNGEE. Here the CDR3 reads CASSVGPRQGVNEKLFF. Written as DNA, the CDR3 is TGTGCCAGCAGCGTAGGCCCCCGACAGGGGGTAAATGAAAAACTGTTTTTT.

This clone was recorded a few times. The chain combines TRBV4-1 with TRBJ1-6; D is unresolved. The CDR3 covers 15 residues. Germline V gene data show CDR1 as MGHRA and CDR2 as YSYEKL. V was cut by 4 bases and J by 1 base, with 8 bases left in between. The CDR3 sequence: CASSPYRSYNSPLHF. The CDR3 DNA follows: TGCGCCAGCAGCCCCTATCGTTCCTATAATTCACCCCTCCACTTT.

The chain uses TRBV6-6 and TRBJ2-1, with 9 bases matching TRBD2. Per the germline V gene, CDR1 is MNHNY and CDR2 is SVGAGI (reference sequence). V lost 5 bases to trimming and J lost 2 bases; unmatched junction nucleotides: 10. The length of the CDR3 is 17 residues. In nucleotides, the CDR3 is TGTGCCAGCAGTCGCTTGTTCGGCGGGGGGGCCTACAATGAGCAGTTCTTC. This gives the protein CASSRLFGGGAYNEQFF.

V usage is TRBV18 and J usage is TRBJ1-1; D gene ambiguous. Trimming stripped 6 bases from V and 0 bases from J, with 8 bases between. This CDR3 has 13 amino acids. CDR1 and CDR2 from the germline V gene are KGHSH and LQKENI. The DNA for the CDR3 is TGTGCCAGCTCTCTCAACATGAACACTGAAGCTTTCTTT. Its protein is CASSLNMNTEAFF.